The 18 T cell receptor beta chains given below trace back to one sample, sequenced in a study of blood T cells in healthy people across ages. Combining a sample-barcoded 5' primer with a J-beta primer mix, a second PCR ran for 7 to 11 cycles. TCRdb reanalysed the 5' RACE reads using MiXCR and keeps one entry per CDR3 protein. Here the sample spans about 1.8 million distinct CDR3 sequences, 49% being singletons. The sample taken for sequencing was blood. Every receptor here comes from a woman in her thirties or forties in good health.

This clonotype was seen a handful of times. The rearrangement links TRBV18 to TRBJ2-7, with D possibly being TRBD2 (6 bases). The ends were cut back, 3 bases at V and 3 bases at J, with 18 bases in the middle. This CDR3 contains 16 residues. Germline V gene data show CDR1 as KGHSH and CDR2 as LQKENI. CDR3 residues: CASSPTRGTSVYEQYF. Here the CDR3 DNA reads TGTGCCAGCTCACCCACCCGTGGGACTTCGGTCTACGAGCAGTACTTC.

V is TRBV5-1 and J is TRBJ2-5, with TRBD2 identical over 7 bases. CDR1 and CDR2 from the germline V gene are SGHRS and YFSETQ. The CDR3 loop spans 16 amino acids. With V trimmed by 4 bases and J by 4 bases, 13 bases remained unmatched. The CDR3 is CASSVTGTTTAETQYF. CDR3 coding DNA: TGCGCCAGCAGCGTTACCGGGACTACTACTGCAGAGACCCAGTACTTC. The complete variable domain, with remaining parts taken from reference TRBV5-1 and TRBJ2-5, reads KAGVTQTPRYLIKTRGQQVTLSCSPISGHRSVSWYQQTPGQGLQFLFEYFSETQRNKGNFPGRFSGRQFSNSRSEMNVSTLELGDSALYLCASSVTGTTTAETQYFGPGTRLLVL.

This clonotype was detected a few times. This sequence joins TRBV6-5 and TRBJ2-5, with 8 bases identical to TRBD2. CDR3 length: 12 amino acids. Germline V gene sequence: CDR1 MNHEY, CDR2 SVGAGI. Germline trimming cut 10 bases from V and 12 bases from J; bases unmatched to any gene: 13. CDR3 loop: CATQAFTGGEYF. The CDR3 DNA sequence: TGTGCCACCCAAGCATTTACGGGGGGGGAGTACTTC.

Many counts were recorded for this clonotype. The V call is TRBV4-2, the J call TRBJ2-5; no clear D gene. The V gene's germline CDR1 is LGHNA and CDR2 YNFKEQ. V dropped 4 bases and J dropped 3 bases, with 9 bases sitting between them. The CDR3 spans 13 residues. The CDR3 nucleotides read TGTGCCAGCAGCCGGCGACAAGAAGAGACCCAGTACTTC. Its protein product is CASSRRQEETQYF.

The V gene is TRBV18, the J gene TRBJ2-1; TRBD2 is a possible D gene (5 bases). Trimming pared 3 bases from V and 6 bases from J, leaving 21 bases between. The CDR3 has 17 residues. Germline values: CDR1 KGHSH, CDR2 LQKENI. CDR3 DNA sequence: TGTGCCAGCTCACCTCGGCGGTCGGGGTACAAGGCCAATGAGCAGTTCTTC. It yields the protein CASSPRRSGYKANEQFF. Filled out from reference TRBV18 and TRBJ2-1, the complete variable domain reads NAGVMQNPRHLVRRRGQEARLRCSPMKGHSHVYWYRQLPEEGLKFMVYLQKENIIDESGMPKERFSAEFPKEGPSILRIQQVVRGDSAAYFCASSPRRSGYKANEQFFGPGTRLTVL.

The chain uses TRBV12-3 or TRBV12-4 and TRBJ2-1; 12 nucleotides align to TRBD2. J gave up 0 bases and V 6 bases, and 3 bases lay outside the gene matches. The CDR3 runs to 16 residues. CDR3 DNA: TGTGCCAGCAGGACTAGCGGGGGTATCTCCTACAATGAGCAGTTCTTC. Translating it yields CASRTSGGISYNEQFF.

The V call is TRBV27, the J call TRBJ2-7; D is tentatively TRBD1 or TRBD2 (6 bases each). Trimming took 3 bases from V and 0 from J, leaving 12 bases between them. CDR1 and CDR2 (germline): MNHEY, SMNVEV (reference sequence). The CDR3 totals 15 residues. CDR3: CASSLLGGLSYEQYF. The CDR3 DNA sequence: TGTGCCAGCAGTTTGCTGGGGGGCCTCTCCTACGAGCAGTACTTC.

This chain uses TRBV3-1 with TRBJ2-3; D ambiguous. Trimming took 6 bases from V and 6 from J, leaving 19 bases between them. The CDR3 spans 15 residues. Germline V gene sequence: CDR1 LGHDT, CDR2 YNNKEL (reference sequence). CDR3 residues: CASRSSSQALDTQYF. The CDR3 nucleotides read TGTGCCAGCAGGTCGTCTTCGCAGGCACTGGATACGCAGTATTTT.

The V gene is TRBV25-1, the J gene TRBJ2-6; the D call may be TRBD1 or TRBD2 (6 bases each). The CDR3 is 17 amino acids. Trimming left V 1 base short and J 2 bases short, with 12 bases between. Germline loops: CDR1 MGHDK, CDR2 SYGVNS. CDR3 sequence: CASSELARGAGANVLTF. For the CDR3, the DNA is TGTGCCAGCAGTGAATTAGCGAGGGGGGCTGGGGCCAACGTCCTGACTTTC.

The chain carries TRBV6-2 or TRBV6-3 and TRBJ1-1, with TRBD1 as a possible D gene (6 bases). V was pared by 5 bases and J by 4 bases, with 14 bases between. The CDR3 contains 14 residues. The germline V gene encodes CDR1 MNHEY and CDR2 SVGEGT. The CDR3 region has the DNA TGTGCCAGCAGTGTAGCCGCCAGGGGCACTGAAGCTTTCTTT. This encodes CASSVAARGTEAFF.

As for this clonotype: Relative to the germline gene, one junction end is altered; a read error may explain this. J is TRBJ2-1 and V is TRBV29-1; no firm D call. The CDR3 covers 11 residues. Germline V gene lookup returns CDR1 SQVTM and CDR2 ANQGSEA. The CDR3 coding sequence is TGCAGCGTTGAGGGTGGCAATGAGCGGTTCTTC. Residues: CSVEGGNERFF.

The chain has TRBV4-3 and TRBJ2-5, with TRBD1 matching 9 bases. The end of the DNA aligns better with TRBJ2-7, so the J call may be wrong. There are 16 residues in the CDR3. CDR1 and CDR2 from the germline V gene are LGHNA and YSLEER. The CDR3 protein is CASSQDRQGDGYEQYF. CDR3 bases: TGCGCCAGCAGCCAGGACAGACAGGGGGACGGGTACGAGCAGTACTTC.

This clonotype was seen only a few times. CDR3 protein: CASSTKSGTANHEQFF. The CDR3 DNA is TGTGCCAGCAGCACAAAATCCGGGACAGCGAACCATGAGCAGTTCTTC. The rearrangement joins TRBV11-1 to TRBJ2-1; 7 bases map to TRBD1. The CDR3 extends over 16 amino acids. The J segment lost 8 bases and the V segment lost 5 bases, leaving 15 bases of the junction unmatched. Germline V CDR1 and CDR2: SGHAT, FQDESV (reference sequence). Based on the CDR3 plus reference TRBV11-1 and TRBJ2-1, the full variable domain is EAEVAQSPRYKITEKSQAVAFWCDPISGHATLYWYRQILGQGPELLVQFQDESVVDDSQLPKDRFSAERLKGVDSTLKIQPAELGDSAMYLCASSTKSGTANHEQFFGPGTRLTVL.

The rearrangement uses TRBV15 and TRBJ1-5; no clear D. The germline V and J ends were trimmed by 0 bases and 9 bases, with 24 bases remaining between them. Germline CDR1 LNHNV, CDR2 YYDKDF (reference sequence). The CDR3 loop spans 18 amino acids. CDR3 DNA sequence: TGTGCCACCAGCAGAGATCCACCCCTAGCCGATTTTCTCATGCCCCAGCATTTT. It yields the protein CATSRDPPLADFLMPQHF. Full variable domain (outside the CDR3, taken from reference TRBV15 and TRBJ1-5): DAMVIQNPRYQVTQFGKPVTLSCSQTLNHNVMYWYQQKSSQAPKLLFHYYDKDFNNEADTPDNFQSRRPNTSFCFLDIRSPGLGDTAMYLCATSRDPPLADFLMPQHFGDGTRLSIL.

V gene TRBV12-3 or TRBV12-4 combines with J gene TRBJ1-2, with 8 nucleotides matching TRBD1. The CDR3 loop spans 16 amino acids. With 5 bases clipped from V and 5 bases from J, the junction kept 13 bases outside the gene matches. The CDR3 coding sequence is TGTGCCAGCAGTCCCGACAGACAGGGGTCGCGGTATGGCTACACCTTC. As protein: CASSPDRQGSRYGYTF.

The V and J genes are TRBV5-1 and TRBJ2-3; D is perhaps TRBD1 (5 bases). V was trimmed by 7 bases and J by 3 bases, leaving 9 bases between them. CDR1 and CDR2 (germline): SGHRS, YFSETQ. The CDR3 is made up of 12 amino acids. The CDR3 coding sequence is TGCGCCAGCGCAGGGATGACAGATACGCAGTATTTT. Translation gives CASAGMTDTQYF. Together with reference TRBV5-1 and TRBJ2-3, the CDR3 gives the full variable domain: KAGVTQTPRYLIKTRGQQVTLSCSPISGHRSVSWYQQTPGQGLQFLFEYFSETQRNKGNFPGRFSGRQFSNSRSEMNVSTLELGDSALYLCASAGMTDTQYFGPGTRLTVL.

This chain connects TRBV6-5 to TRBJ2-5; 8 nucleotides line up with TRBD1. The CDR3 spans 15 residues. V lost 6 bases to trimming and J lost 2 bases; unmatched junction nucleotides: 8. Germline CDR1 MNHEY, CDR2 SVGAGI. The CDR3 nucleotides read TGTGCCAGCAGCCGCCAGACAGGGGTGCAAGAGACCCAGTACTTC. Residues: CASSRQTGVQETQYF.

In its sample, this clonotype was seen many times. The chain is built from TRBV7-9 and TRBJ2-7; 9 nucleotides line up with TRBD1. The CDR3 is made up of 14 amino acids. CDR1 SEHNR and CDR2 FQNEAQ come from the germline V gene (reference sequence). Trimming took 4 bases from V and 5 from J; bases not matched to a gene: 6. The CDR3 DNA reads TGTGCCAGCAGCTGGGGGACAGGGCTTGACGAGCAGTACTTC. Translated: CASSWGTGLDEQYF.